The 28 T cell receptor beta chains presented below share a single source sample, sequenced in a study of shared clonotypes between healthy human individuals. Naive CD8 cells were CD45RO-negative, positively selected for CCR7, excluding terminally differentiated effector memory CD45RA+ cells. Using immunoSEQ multiplex PCR, the repertoire was profiled, and TCRdb retains in-frame clones only, with some absent. The repertoire holds some 2,100,000 clones, about 92% seen once, with 1.5% to 2% in the top ten. The sample comprised naive CD8+ T cells from PBMCs. Every receptor here comes from a man younger than 30 in good health. Some clones in this sample may be carry-over from other donors' samples.

In the case of this clone: The sample holds other DNA sequences that translate to the same CDR3. Here the CDR3 DNA reads TGTGCCAGCAGTGCGGCCTACGAGCAGTACTTC. Its translation is CASSAAYEQYF. The J gene is TRBJ2-5, the V gene TRBV25-1; D remains ambiguous. The closer fit of TRBJ2-7 to the DNA end suggests the J call may be wrong. The V gene's germline CDR1 is MGHDK and CDR2 SYGVNS. This CDR3 region has 11 residues.

The J gene is TRBJ1-2, the V gene TRBV28; no clear D gene. Germline CDR1 is MDHEN and CDR2 is SYDVKM. The V gene lost 1 base and the J gene lost 6 bases, with 18 bases spanning the gap. The CDR3 covers 16 residues. CDR3 loop: CASSLSPGRTYNGYTF. DNA for the CDR3: TGTGCCAGCAGTTTATCGCCCGGCCGCACCTATAATGGCTACACCTTC.

This clone has only one observation. Other DNA sequences in this sample translate to the same CDR3. The genes are TRBV27 and TRBJ1-5, with D possibly being TRBD1 (6 bases). Trimming stripped 5 bases from V and 1 base from J, with 9 bases between. CDR1 is MNHEY, CDR2 SMNVEV, per germline (reference sequence). The CDR3 length is 14 residues. In DNA, the CDR3 is TGTGCCAGCAGTGTCCAGGGGAGCAATCAGCCCCAGCATTTT. Translating it yields CASSVQGSNQPQHF.

This rearrangement joins TRBV19 to TRBJ1-1, with D hard to call. Per the germline V gene, CDR1 is LNHDA and CDR2 is SQIVND (reference sequence). V lost 9 bases to trimming and J lost 2 bases, with 16 bases between them. This CDR3 spans 14 amino acids. The chain's CDR3 is CASTDTRGNTEAFF. CDR3 nucleotide sequence: TGTGCCAGCACCGACACCCGGGGTAACACTGAAGCTTTCTTT.

This clone was counted once. This chain joins TRBV10-1 and TRBJ1-1; tentatively, D is TRBD1 (5 bases). Deletions cut 4 bases from V and 3 bases from J, with 9 bases between. Germline lookup yields CDR1 WNHNN and CDR2 SYGVQD (reference sequence). The CDR3 contains 13 residues. The CDR3 DNA reads as TGCGCCAGCAGTGGGGGGAGATACACTGAAGCTTTCTTT. Translation gives CASSGGRYTEAFF.

The gene calls are TRBV10-2 and TRBJ1-1; no clear D gene. Germline V gene data show CDR1 as WSHSY and CDR2 as SAAADI. V was trimmed by 3 bases and J by 1 base, leaving 21 bases between them. The CDR3 contains 18 residues. In nucleotides, the CDR3 is TGCGCCAGCAGTGACATTTCCCGGTCAGCCCGGGGGAACACTGAAGCTTTCTTT. Protein sequence: CASSDISRSARGNTEAFF.

The chain employs TRBV4-1 and TRBJ1-3; D uncertain. The CDR3 covers 15 residues. Germline loops: CDR1 MGHRA, CDR2 YSYEKL. The V gene lost 0 bases and the J gene lost 0 bases, with 6 bases spanning the gap. The CDR3 coding sequence is TGCGCCAGCAGCCAAGATCTAACCTCTGGAAACACCATATATTTT. Protein: CASSQDLTSGNTIYF.

The V call is TRBV5-1, the J call TRBJ1-2, with D unclear. Germline V CDR1 and CDR2: SGHRS, YFSETQ. The germline V and J ends were trimmed by 3 bases and 6 bases, with 18 bases remaining between them. This CDR3 comprises 15 residues. CDR3 bases: TGCGCCAGCAGCTCGGGTCGCGGGAGAGTAAATGGCTACACCTTC. Its translation: CASSSGRGRVNGYTF.

The chain recombines TRBV6-5 with TRBJ2-7; D gene unclear. The CDR3 covers 16 residues. The germline gives CDR1 MNHEY, CDR2 SVGAGI. V was shortened by 2 bases and J by 3 bases, with 17 bases between the two germline ends. The CDR3 is CASSYEVGRSFYEQYF. For the CDR3, the DNA is TGTGCCAGCAGTTACGAGGTCGGCAGGTCCTTCTACGAGCAGTACTTC.

V and J are TRBV10-1 and TRBJ2-1, with TRBD2 matching over 10 bases. Germline V lookup: CDR1 WNHNN, CDR2 SYGVQD (reference sequence). V was clipped by 4 bases and J by 7 bases; unmatched bases: 7. The CDR3 is 15 residues long. The CDR3 nucleotides are TGCGCCAGCAGTGGAGCGGGAGGGCCTTCTAATGAGCAGTTCTTC. As protein: CASSGAGGPSNEQFF.

The genes are TRBV7-8 and TRBJ2-7, with 10 bases identical to TRBD2. CDR3 length: 17 amino acids. Germline-derived CDR1 and CDR2 are SGHVS and FQNEAQ. The ends lost 10 bases at V and 5 bases at J; junction bases unmatched: 20. Written as DNA, the CDR3 is TGTGCCACCTGGGGGGGGCTAGCGGGAGTCGTAATGAACGAGCAGTACTTC. Amino acid sequence: CATWGGLAGVVMNEQYF.

This clone was picked up a small number of times. This chain uses TRBV15 with TRBJ1-1, with no clear D. Germline loops: CDR1 LNHNV, CDR2 YYDKDF (reference sequence). The CDR3 is made up of 13 amino acids. Deletions cut 0 bases from V and 5 bases from J, with 7 bases between. Here the CDR3 DNA reads TGTGCCACCAGCAGAGATCGGGAAACTGAAGCTTTCTTT. It codes for CATSRDRETEAFF.

The rearrangement uses TRBV6-6 and TRBJ2-5; D may match TRBD1 or TRBD2 (6 bases each). Per germline, CDR1 MNHNY and CDR2 SVGAGI (reference sequence). This CDR3 region has 15 residues. Trimming shortened V by 2 bases and J by 5 bases, and 15 bases separated the two germline ends. The CDR3 nucleotides read TGTGCCAGCAGTTACCCGGAGGGGGTTGGGGAGACCCAGTACTTC. Its protein is CASSYPEGVGETQYF.

Points on this clone: Additional DNA sequences in this sample encode the identical CDR3. The CDR3 bases are TGTGCCAGCAGCAGACAGGGGAGCTCCTACGAGCAGTACTTC. Translating gives CASSRQGSSYEQYF. The chain combines TRBV28 with TRBJ2-7; 8 bases agree with TRBD1. This CDR3 contains 14 residues. Germline lookup yields CDR1 MDHEN and CDR2 SYDVKM. V dropped 6 bases and J dropped 0; count of bases not matched to a gene: 4.

This clone was counted once. The V call is TRBV7-9, the J call TRBJ1-1; D is unclear. Between the trimmed V and J ends, which lost 2 bases and 5 bases, there was a span of 12 bases. This CDR3 region has 14 residues. Per germline, CDR1 SEHNR and CDR2 FQNEAQ (reference sequence). The CDR3 DNA follows: TGTGCCAGCAGCTTATATAGGACGGATACTGAAGCTTTCTTT. It codes for CASSLYRTDTEAFF. Based on the CDR3 plus reference TRBV7-9 and TRBJ1-1, the full variable domain is DTGVSQNPRHKITKRGQNVTFRCDPISEHNRLYWYRQTLGQGPEFLTYFQNEAQLEKSRLLSDRFSAERPKGSFSTLEIQRTEQGDSAMYLCASSLYRTDTEAFFGQGTRLTVV.

The gene calls are TRBV11-2 and TRBJ1-3, with D perhaps TRBD1 (5 bases). Germline-derived CDR1 and CDR2 are SGHAT and FQNNGV. V was trimmed by 6 bases and J by 2 bases, leaving 14 bases between them. CDR3 length: 15 amino acids. The CDR3 protein is CASSWGVGTGNTIYF. The CDR3 bases are TGTGCCAGCAGTTGGGGCGTTGGAACTGGAAACACCATATATTTT.

The CDR3 loop is CASSQGQTRQLAVYEQYF. The DNA of the CDR3 is TGCGCCAGCAGCCAAGGCCAGACCAGACAGCTCGCGGTATACGAGCAGTACTTC. The chain employs TRBV4-1 and TRBJ2-7; perhaps TRBD1 as D (5 bases). This CDR3 has 18 residues. Trimming left V 1 base short and J 4 bases short, with 23 bases between. Germline lookup yields CDR1 MGHRA and CDR2 YSYEKL.

J is TRBJ2-1 and V is TRBV27, with 12 bases that match TRBD2. The J segment lost 10 bases and the V segment lost 10 bases, leaving 14 bases of the junction unmatched. Germline V gene data show CDR1 as MNHEY and CDR2 as SMNVEV (reference sequence). The CDR3 covers 15 residues. The CDR3 bases are TGTGCCACCGCAATACTAGCGGGAGGCGGCGGGGAGCAGTTCTTC. It yields the protein CATAILAGGGGEQFF.

As concerns this clone: Other nucleotide sequences from this sample produce the same CDR3. This chain uses TRBV7-9 with TRBJ1-2; D is ambiguous. This CDR3 contains 14 residues. Looked up from germline, CDR1 is SEHNR and CDR2 is FQNEAQ (reference sequence). The ends were cut back, 5 bases at V and 0 bases at J, with 10 bases in the middle. As DNA, the CDR3 is TGTGCCAGCAGCCCATTGGAAGCTAACTATGGCTACACCTTC. As protein: CASSPLEANYGYTF.

The rearrangement uses TRBV6-6 and TRBJ2-7; 8 nucleotides match TRBD2. The CDR3 loop spans 15 amino acids. The V and J ends lost 0 bases and 4 bases, in that order; junction bases with no gene match: 5. The germline CDR1 and CDR2 sequences are MNHNY and SVGAGI (reference sequence). CDR3 region: CASSYSLAEEYEQYF. The CDR3 DNA reads as TGTGCCAGCAGTTACTCACTAGCGGAGGAGTACGAGCAGTACTTC.

With respect to this clone: The sample carries other DNA sequences with the same CDR3. The J gene is TRBJ2-7, the V gene TRBV9; 8 nucleotides match TRBD1. CDR3 length equals 14 residues. V lost 4 bases, J lost 3 bases, and 6 bases stayed unmatched. Germline loops: CDR1 SGDLS, CDR2 YYNGEE. The CDR3 loop is CASSPGGSGYEQYF. The DNA of the CDR3 is TGTGCCAGCAGCCCAGGGGGCTCGGGCTACGAGCAGTACTTC. Full variable domain (missing parts from reference TRBV9 and TRBJ2-7): DSGVTQTPKHLITATGQRVTLRCSPRSGDLSVYWYQQSLDQGLQFLIQYYNGEERAKGNILERFSAQQFPDLHSELNLSSLELGDSALYFCASSPGGSGYEQYFGPGTRLTVT.

This chain connects TRBV27 to TRBJ1-4; 7 bases fit TRBD1. V trimming: 0 bases; J trimming: 7 bases; junction bases outside the gene matches: 5. Germline CDR1 reads MNHEY; CDR2 reads SMNVEV (reference sequence). CDR3 size: 15 residues. In DNA, the CDR3 is TGTGCCAGCAGTTTATCGAAGGAGGGGGCTGAAAAACTGTTTTTT. Translated, it gives CASSLSKEGAEKLFF. Full variable domain (missing parts from reference TRBV27 and TRBJ1-4): EAQVTQNPRYLITVTGKKLTVTCSQNMNHEYMSWYRQDPGLGLRQIYYSMNVEVTDKGDVPEGYKVSRKEKRNFPLILESPSPNQTSLYFCASSLSKEGAEKLFFGSGTQLSVL.

Comment on this clone: Other DNA sequences in this sample translate to the same CDR3. The chain uses TRBV2 and TRBJ2-1, with D possibly TRBD2 on 6 matching bases. V lost 6 bases to trimming and J lost 4 bases, with 13 bases between them. Germline lookup yields CDR1 SNHLY and CDR2 FYNNEI. The CDR3 consists of 14 residues. The DNA of the CDR3 is TGTGCCAGCAGCGATGGGACTGGTTACAATGAGCAGTTCTTC. As protein: CASSDGTGYNEQFF.

This chain joins TRBV6-1 and TRBJ2-7, with 8 bases identical to TRBD1. Germline CDR1 is MNHNS and CDR2 is SASEGT. CDR3 length: 14 residues. The V gene end was trimmed by 7 bases and the J gene end by 3 bases; junction bases not matched to a gene: 8. CDR3 nucleotide sequence: TGTGCCAGCACATCCAGGACAGGGCACTACGAGCAGTACTTC. Amino acids: CASTSRTGHYEQYF.

V usage is TRBV27 and J usage is TRBJ1-2, with a tentative D call TRBD1 (5 bases). Between the trimmed V and J ends, which lost 6 bases and 0 bases, there was a span of 5 bases. Germline V gene lookup returns CDR1 MNHEY and CDR2 SMNVEV (reference sequence). The CDR3 has 12 amino acids. The DNA for the CDR3 is TGTGCCAGCAGACAGGCTAACTATGGCTACACCTTC. It yields the protein CASRQANYGYTF.

About this clone itself: The same CDR3 is also encoded by other DNA sequences in this sample. The chain uses TRBV6-5 and TRBJ1-2; D unclear. V lost 0 bases, J lost 2 bases, and 7 bases lay in between. CDR1 MNHEY and CDR2 SVGAGI come from the germline V gene. The CDR3 spans 14 residues. The CDR3 sequence is CASSYSAVNYGYTF. CDR3 sequence (DNA): TGTGCCAGCAGTTACTCGGCAGTCAACTATGGCTACACCTTC.

The chain carries TRBV13 and TRBJ2-7, with D maybe TRBD1 (7 bases). The CDR3 length is 14 residues. Trimming stripped 5 bases from V and 0 bases from J, with 11 bases between. The germline gives CDR1 PRHDT, CDR2 FYEKMQ (reference sequence). The CDR3 sequence is CASSTRDSSYEQYF. The CDR3 DNA reads TGTGCCAGCAGCACGCGGGACAGCTCCTACGAGCAGTACTTC.

The rearrangement links TRBV6-1 to TRBJ2-7; D is perhaps TRBD1 (6 bases). The CDR3 length is 13 residues. The V end lost 5 bases, the J end lost 2 bases, and 10 bases lay between the germline ends. Germline V CDR1 and CDR2: MNHNS, SASEGT. CDR3 bases: TGTGCCAGCAGTATGACAGGAACCTACGAGCAGTACTTC. It translates to CASSMTGTYEQYF.